This TCR beta chain came from a study of T cells after yellow fever vaccination. General study points: A faster peak, day 5 versus 15, was reached by the weaker secondary response. Most primary-vaccination clones recurred post-booster (roughly 96% CD4, roughly 87% CD8). Only a small proportion of the clonotypes turned up in both the CD4 and the CD8 compartments, likely arising from convergent recombination.

This clonotype came up many times. Its antigen is unidentified. 5'RACE template switching generated TCR cDNA, adding a universal primer site and UMIs. TCRdb recomputed calls from the 5' RACE reads with MiXCR, one row per CDR3 protein. The sample records 300,000 to 350,000 distinct CDR3 sequences, approximately 12% being singletons. Sequenced material: CD4+ T cells sorted from PBMCs, taken 45 days after the yellow fever booster vaccination. The clonotype originates from a man aged 18 to 29 who received the YFV17D yellow fever vaccine.

The CDR3 loop reads CASRRGDSDGYTF. DNA of the CDR3: TGTGCCAGCAGAAGAGGGGATTCCGATGGCTACACCTTC. The V gene is TRBV6-6, the J gene TRBJ1-2; D is perhaps TRBD1 (5 bases). V was trimmed by 6 bases and J by 6 bases, leaving 14 bases between them. The germline V gene has CDR1 MNHNY and CDR2 SVGAGI (reference sequence). This CDR3 has 13 residues.